The 13 T cell receptor beta chains below come from one sample, sequenced in a study of Ad26.COV2.S vaccination and SARS-CoV-2 variants. Treatment in this sample: some 20 received Ad26.COV2.S at low or high dose, single or two shots; 5 received placebo; per-sample allocation not given. Sampling took place 63 days after the first vaccine or placebo injection. Repertoires were generated with immunoSEQ multiplex PCR, while TCRdb's copy carries only in-frame clones and drops some. The table records 500,000 or so clones, 87% of them present only once. The specimen comprised peripheral blood, sampled in a trial of Ad26.COV2.S vaccine versus placebo. The receptors were gathered from a person between 18 and 65 years old who received the Ad26.COV2.S COVID-19 vaccine or a placebo.

V gene TRBV28 combines with J gene TRBJ1-6; TRBD1 matches 7 bases. Germline CDR1 is MDHEN and CDR2 is SYDVKM. CDR3 length: 14 amino acids. V shed 3 bases, J shed 9 bases, and the junction held 5 bases outside the gene matches. The CDR3 DNA reads TGTGCCAGCAGTTTGACAGGGTTGAGTTCACCCCTCCACTTT. Its protein product is CASSLTGLSSPLHF. Together with reference TRBV28 and TRBJ1-6, the CDR3 gives the full variable domain: DVKVTQSSRYLVKRTGEKVFLECVQDMDHENMFWYRQDPGLGLRLIYFSYDVKMKEKGDIPEGYSVSREKKERFSLILESASTNQTSMYLCASSLTGLSSPLHFGNGTRLTVT.

The chain employs TRBV7-9 and TRBJ1-5, with D tentatively TRBD1 (5 bases). The V end was cut by 5 bases, the J end by 5 bases, with 10 bases between. CDR1 is SEHNR and CDR2 is FQNEAQ in the germline V gene (reference sequence). The CDR3 covers 13 residues. DNA of the CDR3: TGTGCCAGCAGCCGGGCGGGGGATCAGCCCCAGCATTTT. Translating it yields CASSRAGDQPQHF.

The CDR3 DNA reads as TGTGCCAGCAGCCCCGGGACAGGGTCGAACACCGGGGAGCTGTTTTTT. Translation gives CASSPGTGSNTGELFF. The chain couples TRBV7-3 to TRBJ2-2; 9 nucleotides match TRBD1. V shed 5 bases, J shed 0 bases, and the junction held 4 bases outside the gene matches. This CDR3 spans 16 amino acids. CDR1 is SGHTA and CDR2 is FQGTGA in the germline V gene.

This clone appeared once. The chain uses TRBV4-1 and TRBJ1-1; D is unresolved. V was clipped by 1 base and J by 5 bases, with 11 bases between them. The CDR3 runs to 14 residues. CDR1 and CDR2 (germline): MGHRA, YSYEKL. This chain's CDR3 is CASSQVSGRTEAFF. CDR3 DNA sequence: TGCGCCAGCAGCCAAGTTTCGGGTCGGACTGAAGCTTTCTTT.

The chain has TRBV10-3 and TRBJ2-5, with D possibly matching TRBD2 (6 bases). The CDR3 length is 12 residues. CDR1 is ENHRY, CDR2 SYGVKD, per germline. Trimming left V 10 bases short and J 2 bases short, with 11 bases between. This CDR3 reads CASGTQQETQYF. The CDR3 DNA reads as TGTGCCAGCGGGACCCAGCAAGAGACCCAGTACTTC.

The chain employs TRBV6-2 or TRBV6-3 and TRBJ2-1; TRBD2 is a possible D gene (6 bases). This CDR3 is built from 15 residues. CDR1 and CDR2 (germline): MNHEY, SVGEGT. V was pared by 4 bases and J by 2 bases, with 12 bases between. CDR3 sequence: CASSFGGPTYNEQFF. The CDR3 DNA reads TGTGCCAGCAGTTTCGGGGGACCCACCTACAATGAGCAGTTCTTC.

The chain employs TRBV28 and TRBJ1-1; D is unresolved. Trimming cost V 3 bases and J 10 bases, with 15 bases left between them. The CDR3 contains 13 residues. The germline CDR1 and CDR2 sequences are MDHEN and SYDVKM. Here the CDR3 reads CASSFESRRRAFF. DNA for the CDR3: TGTGCCAGCAGTTTTGAAAGCCGCCGAAGAGCTTTCTTT.

This clone was seen a single time. The V and J genes are TRBV2 and TRBJ2-7; D call uncertain. With 5 bases removed from V and 2 bases from J, the gap between germline ends came to 10 bases. Germline CDR1 and CDR2: SNHLY and FYNNEI. CDR3 length: 13 amino acids. Written as DNA, the CDR3 is TGTGCCAGCAGTTATACCAGAACCTACGAGCAGTACTTC. Protein: CASSYTRTYEQYF.

The chain couples TRBV12-3 or TRBV12-4 to TRBJ1-1; D unclear. The V end lost 2 bases, the J end lost 5 bases, and 9 bases lay between the germline ends. CDR3 length: 13 amino acids. The CDR3 spells CASSLWVTTEAFF. The CDR3 DNA is TGTGCCAGCAGTTTATGGGTTACGACTGAAGCTTTCTTT.

This clone appeared a single time. This sequence joins TRBV9 and TRBJ2-3, with TRBD1 identical over 7 bases. Germline V gene lookup returns CDR1 SGDLS and CDR2 YYNGEE. The CDR3 covers 17 residues. V lost 1 base, J lost 4 bases, and 12 bases stayed unmatched. As DNA, the CDR3 is TGTGCCAGCAGCGTATCCGCCAGGGGGTCAAGGGCAGATACGCAGTATTTT. Its translation: CASSVSARGSRADTQYF.

This clone was seen only once. The chain employs TRBV5-6 and TRBJ2-7; 10 bases match TRBD1. This CDR3 region has 16 residues. The ends lost 0 bases at V and 2 bases at J; junction bases unmatched: 5. CDR1 is SGHDT, CDR2 YYEEEE, per germline. The CDR3 spells CASSLGQGARTYEQYF. The CDR3 bases are TGTGCCAGCAGCTTGGGACAGGGGGCGCGGACCTACGAGCAGTACTTC.

The chain uses TRBV27 and TRBJ1-1; the D is unclear. Germline V gives CDR1 MNHEY, CDR2 SMNVEV (reference sequence). The CDR3 sequence is 13 residues long. Trimming pared 6 bases from V and 2 bases from J, leaving 10 bases between. The CDR3 DNA reads TGTGCCAGCAGCCCAACCCCAAACACTGAAGCTTTCTTT. Protein sequence: CASSPTPNTEAFF.

This clone was found a few times. The rearrangement links TRBV19 to TRBJ2-2; D possibly uses TRBD1 or TRBD2 (6 bases each). The CDR3 contains 16 residues. Per the germline V gene, CDR1 is LNHDA and CDR2 is SQIVND (reference sequence). The ends were cut back, 3 bases at V and 6 bases at J, with 17 bases in the middle. The CDR3 DNA follows: TGTGCCAGTAGTATGATGGGGGGCCGGGAGCCCGGGGAGCTGTTTTTT. Translated, it gives CASSMMGGREPGELFF.